These T cell receptor beta chains were read from a single sample in a study of T-cell memory formation after mild COVID-19. TCRdb called the 5' RACE reads again in MiXCR, with one record for every CDR3 protein. The sample holds hundreds of thousands of distinct CDR3 sequences; roughly 15% are singletons and the top ten take more than 20%. The sequenced sample was PBMCs or a T cell subset sorted from them (not recorded which). The receptors derive from a man aged 18 to 29 who had mild COVID-19 (a few samples of this study predate the infection). Cell type and time point are not known. CDR3s include the opening cysteine and the closing phenylalanine or tryptophan. The D gene is left open where the match is weak. The listing skips clone size in some rows; elsewhere it reads once, few, many or a size class.

clone size | J gene | V gene | D gene | CDR3 protein | CDR3 DNA
NA | TRBJ2-3 | TRBV20-1 | NA | CSAPRPGSTDTQYF | TGCAGTGCTCCGCGGCCGGGAAGCACAGATACGCAGTATTTT
few | TRBJ2-4 | TRBV6-2/TRBV6-3 | TRBD1 | CASRRGQHGGAKNIQYF | TGTGCCAGCAGGAGGGGACAGCATGGGGGAGCCAAAAACATTCAGTACTTC
few | TRBJ2-1 | TRBV24-1 | TRBD2 | CATSDLTSGGALGEQFF | TGTGCCACCAGTGACCTGACTAGCGGGGGCGCCCTTGGAGAGCAGTTCTTC
NA | TRBJ2-7 | TRBV5-1 | NA | CASSLSDYEQYF | TGCGCCAGCAGCTTGTCAGACTACGAGCAGTACTTC
few | TRBJ2-3 | TRBV7-2 | NA | CASSLAPGAPTDTQYF | TGTGCCAGCAGCTTAGCGCCGGGGGCCCCCACAGATACGCAGTATTTT
NA | TRBJ1-6 | TRBV4-1 | NA | CASSSVSSYNSPLHF | TGCGCCAGCAGCTCGGTCAGCTCCTATAATTCACCCCTCCACTTT
few | TRBJ1-2 | TRBV11-2 | TRBD1 | CASSSDRGMGYTF | TGTGCCAGCAGCTCAGACAGGGGAATGGGCTACACCTTC
many | TRBJ2-7 | TRBV6-5 | NA | CASSVGREQYF | TGTGCCAGCAGTGTAGGGAGGGAGCAGTACTTC
NA | TRBJ2-1 | TRBV6-2/TRBV6-3 | NA | CASRTPETGLYNEQFF | TGTGCCAGCAGGACCCCTGAGACAGGACTCTACAATGAGCAGTTCTTC
NA | TRBJ1-2 | TRBV12-3/TRBV12-4 | NA | CASRSGGYGYTF | TGTGCCAGCAGAAGTGGTGGCTATGGCTACACCTTC
few | TRBJ1-1 | TRBV7-9 | NA | CASHTGGLNTEAFF | TGTGCCAGCCATACCGGAGGATTGAACACTGAAGCTTTCTTT
NA | TRBJ2-3 | TRBV6-6 | TRBD2 | CASSSGAGLTDTQYF | TGTGCCAGCAGTAGCGGGGCAGGGCTTACAGATACGCAGTATTTT
few | TRBJ2-3 | TRBV20-1 | NA | CSARGGQTDTQYF | TGCAGTGCTAGAGGGGGCCAGACAGATACGCAGTATTTT
few | TRBJ2-1 | TRBV5-1 | NA | CASSLGDVDGEQFF | TGCGCCAGCAGCTTGGGGGACGTTGATGGTGAGCAGTTCTTC
few | TRBJ1-2 | TRBV4-2 | TRBD1 | CASSQETGDGYTF | TGTGCCAGCAGCCAAGAGACAGGGGATGGCTACACCTTC
NA | TRBJ2-5 | TRBV7-8 | TRBD1 | CASSLAFGGQRRRETQYF | TGTGCCAGCAGCTTAGCGTTTGGGGGACAGAGGCGCCGAGAGACCCAGTACTTC
many | TRBJ2-2 | TRBV7-8 | TRBD2 | CASSLPSGGTGELFF | TGTGCCAGCAGCTTACCTAGCGGGGGTACCGGGGAGCTGTTTTTT
few | TRBJ2-1 | TRBV4-3 | TRBD2 | CASSSDRTSAYEQFF | TGCGCCAGCAGCTCAGACCGGACTAGCGCTTATGAGCAGTTCTTC
many | TRBJ1-2 | TRBV12-3/TRBV12-4 | TRBD1 | CASSSDRGLGYTF | TGTGCCAGCAGTTCGGACAGGGGGCTCGGCTACACCTTC
NA | TRBJ2-3 | TRBV5-1 | NA | CASRSPGTGGDTQYF | TGCGCCAGCAGAAGCCCCGGGACCGGTGGAGATACGCAGTATTTT
NA | TRBJ2-1 | TRBV5-1 | NA | CASSFGFGRPDEQFF | TGCGCCAGCAGCTTCGGGTTTGGACGCCCCGATGAGCAGTTCTTC
NA | TRBJ2-5 | TRBV3-1 | TRBD1 | CASRRQGAKETQYF | TGTGCCAGCCGCAGACAGGGGGCGAAGGAGACCCAGTACTTC
NA | TRBJ2-7 | TRBV12-3/TRBV12-4 | TRBD1 | CASSAGDRGYEQYF | TGTGCCAGCAGTGCCGGGGACAGGGGCTACGAGCAGTACTTC
many | TRBJ2-1 | TRBV5-1 | NA | CASSYGTLDNEQFF | TGCGCCAGCAGCTACGGGACTCTTGACAATGAGCAGTTCTTC
NA | TRBJ1-3 | TRBV7-7 | TRBD1 | CASSPRQGIGNTIYF | TGTGCTAGCAGCCCGAGACAGGGGATAGGAAACACCATATATTTT
many | TRBJ1-5 | TRBV7-2 | NA | CASSSGRAPQPQHF | TGTGCCAGCAGCTCGGGAAGGGCCCCTCAGCCCCAGCATTTT
few | TRBJ1-5 | TRBV7-2 | NA | CASSPHAGGDQPQHF | TGTGCCAGCAGCCCTCACGCGGGTGGTGATCAGCCCCAGCATTTT
NA | TRBJ2-7 | TRBV4-1 | TRBD2 | CASSQDRGLVPYEQYF | TGCGCCAGCAGCCAAGATCGGGGACTAGTACCCTACGAGCAGTACTTC
few | TRBJ2-7 | TRBV15 | NA | CATSRVRDRPTYEQYF | TGTGCCACCAGCAGAGTCAGGGACCGTCCCACCTACGAGCAGTACTTC
NA | TRBJ2-5 | TRBV5-4 | TRBD1 | CASSPGGTSQETQYF | TGTGCCAGCAGCCCAGGGGGAACTAGCCAAGAGACCCAGTACTTC
few | TRBJ2-5 | TRBV28 | TRBD1 | CASSSSDRIETQYF | TGTGCCAGCAGTTCATCGGACAGGATAGAGACCCAGTACTTC
few | TRBJ1-1 | TRBV19 | TRBD1 | CASNPGQGSTEAFF | TGTGCCTCCAACCCGGGACAGGGAAGCACTGAAGCTTTCTTT
many | TRBJ2-2 | TRBV4-3 | NA | CASSQDSGDTGELFF | TGCGCCAGCAGCCAAGATTCCGGGGACACCGGGGAGCTGTTTTTT
NA | TRBJ2-3 | TRBV2 | TRBD2 | CASSETSGTDTQYF | TGTGCCAGCAGTGAGACTAGCGGCACAGATACGCAGTATTTT
few | TRBJ1-6 | TRBV4-1 | NA | CASSPTGGVFHF | TGCGCCAGCAGCCCGACGGGGGGGGTCTTCCACTTT
NA | TRBJ1-2 | TRBV24-1 | NA | CATSPRGNYGYTF | TGTGCCACCAGTCCCCGGGGGAACTATGGCTACACCTTC
few | TRBJ2-1 | TRBV12-3/TRBV12-4 | TRBD2 | CASSMTSGSYNEQFF | TGTGCCAGCAGTATGACTAGCGGCTCCTACAATGAGCAGTTCTTC
NA | TRBJ2-2 | TRBV7-2 | TRBD1 | CASSWGQFANTGELFF | TGTGCCAGCAGCTGGGGACAGTTCGCGAACACCGGGGAGCTGTTTTTT
few | TRBJ2-3 | TRBV2 | NA | CASSLYKSDTQYF | TGTGCCAGCAGCCTCTATAAATCAGATACGCAGTATTTT
NA | TRBJ1-5 | TRBV20-1 | NA | CSARAGINQPQHF | TGCAGTGCTAGAGCTGGAATCAATCAGCCCCAGCATTTT
few | TRBJ1-2 | TRBV12-3/TRBV12-4 | NA | CASSSGGSPNYGYTF | TGTGCCAGCAGTTCCGGGGGCTCCCCTAACTATGGCTACACCTTC
few | TRBJ2-6 | TRBV9 | NA | CASTSDGSGANVLTF | TGTGCCAGCACCTCGGACGGCTCTGGGGCCAACGTCCTGACTTTC
few | TRBJ1-5 | TRBV6-5 | TRBD1 | CASSYKGARQPQHF | TGTGCCAGCAGTTACAAGGGGGCTCGGCAGCCCCAGCATTTT
many | TRBJ2-5 | TRBV5-1 | TRBD2 | CASSALAGGPETQYF | TGCGCCAGCAGCGCACTAGCGGGGGGGCCAGAGACCCAGTACTTC
few | TRBJ1-2 | TRBV6-1 | TRBD1 | CASLRQGAGYTF | TGTGCCAGCCTGAGACAGGGGGCCGGCTACACCTTC
NA | TRBJ1-2 | TRBV9 | NA | CASSEQSVGGYTF | TGTGCCAGCAGCGAACAGTCAGTAGGCGGCTACACCTTC
NA | TRBJ1-1 | TRBV4-3 | NA | CASSQDSRREAFF | TGCGCCAGCAGCCAAGACAGTCGAAGAGAAGCTTTCTTT
NA | TRBJ1-2 | TRBV28 | NA | CASSSSGANYGYTF | TGTGCCAGCAGTTCTTCAGGGGCTAACTATGGCTACACCTTC
few | TRBJ1-4 | TRBV5-1 | NA | CASSSDVNEKLFF | TGCGCCAGCAGCTCGGACGTGAATGAAAAACTGTTTTTT
NA | TRBJ1-3 | TRBV7-2 | TRBD1 | CASSLERQGHNSGNTIYF | TGTGCCAGCAGCTTAGAAAGACAGGGACACAACTCTGGAAACACCATATATTTT
few | TRBJ2-2 | TRBV4-1 | NA | CASSHGSLAGELFF | TGCGCCAGCAGCCACGGTAGCCTGGCCGGGGAGCTGTTTTTT
NA | TRBJ1-6 | TRBV6-5 | NA | CASSVKPGPPLDPLHF | TGTGCCAGCAGCGTTAAACCGGGACCCCCTCTCGATCCCCTCCACTTT
few | TRBJ1-6 | TRBV7-2 | NA | CASTREVSGSPLHF | TGTGCCAGCACAAGGGAGGTTTCGGGTTCACCCCTCCACTTT
NA | TRBJ1-2 | TRBV5-5 | NA | CASRAGAYGYTF | TGTGCCAGTAGGGCCGGTGCTTATGGCTACACCTTC
NA | TRBJ2-1 | TRBV4-3 | NA | CASSQAGGIGYNEQFF | TGCGCCAGCAGCCAAGCGGGCGGTATTGGATACAATGAGCAGTTCTTC